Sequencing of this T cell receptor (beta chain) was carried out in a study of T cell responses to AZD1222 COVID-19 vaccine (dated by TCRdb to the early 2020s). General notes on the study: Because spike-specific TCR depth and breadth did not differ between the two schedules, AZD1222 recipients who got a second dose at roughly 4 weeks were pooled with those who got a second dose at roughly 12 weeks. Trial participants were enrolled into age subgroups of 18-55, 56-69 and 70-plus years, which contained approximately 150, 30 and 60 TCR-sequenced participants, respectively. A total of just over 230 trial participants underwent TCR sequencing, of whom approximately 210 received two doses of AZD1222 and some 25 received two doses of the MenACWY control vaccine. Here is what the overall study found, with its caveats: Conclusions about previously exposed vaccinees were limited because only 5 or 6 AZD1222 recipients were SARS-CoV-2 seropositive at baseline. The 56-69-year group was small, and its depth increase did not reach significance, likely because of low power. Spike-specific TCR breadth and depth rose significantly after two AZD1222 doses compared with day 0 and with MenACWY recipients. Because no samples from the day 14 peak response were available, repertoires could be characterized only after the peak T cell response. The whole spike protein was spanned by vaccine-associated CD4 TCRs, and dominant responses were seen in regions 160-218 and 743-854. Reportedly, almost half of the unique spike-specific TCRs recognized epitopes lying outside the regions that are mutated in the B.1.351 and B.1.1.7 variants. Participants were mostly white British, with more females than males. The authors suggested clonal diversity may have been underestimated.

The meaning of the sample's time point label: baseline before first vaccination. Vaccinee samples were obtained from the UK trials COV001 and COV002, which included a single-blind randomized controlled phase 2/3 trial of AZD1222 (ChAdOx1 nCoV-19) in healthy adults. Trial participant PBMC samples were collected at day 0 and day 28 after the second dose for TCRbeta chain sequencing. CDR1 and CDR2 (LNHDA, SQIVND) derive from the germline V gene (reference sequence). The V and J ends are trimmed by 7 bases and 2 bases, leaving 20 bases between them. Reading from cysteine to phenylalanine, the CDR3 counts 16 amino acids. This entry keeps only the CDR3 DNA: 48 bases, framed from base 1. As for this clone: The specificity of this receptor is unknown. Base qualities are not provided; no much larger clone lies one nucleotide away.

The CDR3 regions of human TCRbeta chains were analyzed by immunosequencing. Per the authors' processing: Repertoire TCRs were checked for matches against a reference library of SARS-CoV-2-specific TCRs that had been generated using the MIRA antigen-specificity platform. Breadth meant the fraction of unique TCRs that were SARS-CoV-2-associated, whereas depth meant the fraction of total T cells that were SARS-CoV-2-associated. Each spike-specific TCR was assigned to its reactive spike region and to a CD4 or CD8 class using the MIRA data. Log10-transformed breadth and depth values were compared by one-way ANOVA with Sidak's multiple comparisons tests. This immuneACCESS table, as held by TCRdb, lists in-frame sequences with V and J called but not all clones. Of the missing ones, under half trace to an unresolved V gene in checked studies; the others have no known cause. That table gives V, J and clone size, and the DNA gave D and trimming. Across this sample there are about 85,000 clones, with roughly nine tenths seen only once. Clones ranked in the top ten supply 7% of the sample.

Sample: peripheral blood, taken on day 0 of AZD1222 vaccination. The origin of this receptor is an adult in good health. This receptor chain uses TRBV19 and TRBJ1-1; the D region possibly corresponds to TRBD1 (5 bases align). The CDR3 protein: CASTPTGWTTNTEAFF. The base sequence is TGTGCCAGTACCCCCACCGGTTGGACAACAAACACTGAAGCTTTCTTT.